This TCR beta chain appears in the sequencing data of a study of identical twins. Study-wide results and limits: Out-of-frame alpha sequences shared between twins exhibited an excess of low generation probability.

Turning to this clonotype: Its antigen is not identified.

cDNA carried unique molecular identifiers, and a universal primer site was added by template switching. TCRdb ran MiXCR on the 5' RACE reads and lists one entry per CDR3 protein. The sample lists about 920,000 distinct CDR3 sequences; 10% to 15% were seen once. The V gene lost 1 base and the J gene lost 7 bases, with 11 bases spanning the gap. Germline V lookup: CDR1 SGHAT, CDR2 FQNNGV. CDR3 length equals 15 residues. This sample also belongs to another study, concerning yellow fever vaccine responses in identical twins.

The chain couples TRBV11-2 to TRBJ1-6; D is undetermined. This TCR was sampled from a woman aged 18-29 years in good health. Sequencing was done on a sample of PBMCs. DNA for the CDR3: TGTGCCAGCAGCTTAGTGGCCGGCGTAAATTCACCCCTCCACTTT. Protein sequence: CASSLVAGVNSPLHF.